This TCR beta chain was obtained from a study of cytomegalovirus exposure and HLA in healthy donors (dated by TCRdb to between 2016 and 2019). About the study as a whole: An earlier analysis of under 600 of the donors reported 250 to 300 Gb of sequence data and around 110 million unique TCR beta sequences from about 180 million T cells. On average, approximately 250,000 unique TCR beta nucleotide sequences were sequenced per donor among a few hundred genotyped donors of the cohort, with around 19% of those sequences being non-productive. Alongside the repertoire data, information on donor age, sex, ethnicity and CMV serostatus was compiled. About five DR-DQ haplotypes were treated as single units for association and clustering because of strong linkage in the cohort. To predict cytomegalovirus infection status, the study brought together high-throughput TCR immunosequencing, statistical association of individual TCRs with disease status, and machine learning. An earlier analysis of several hundred of the donors applied high-throughput TCR beta sequencing to assess whether each TCR beta V gene segment acted as functional or pseudogenic. The study aimed to test whether signatures of past pathogen exposure could be identified by cataloging public T cell receptors. Genome-wide SNP genotypes for about 65% of the roughly 700 donors were used in a later genetic analysis, which treated that subset as a discovery cohort. All discovery cohort repertoires had been generated on a single sequencing platform. The study used immunosequencing to profile the T cell repertoires of more than 650 subjects and linked those repertoires to cytomegalovirus serostatus. Both class I and class II loci were covered by HLA typing, at four-digit resolution. Of the 398 genotyped donors, over 65% fell in the genetic ancestry cluster associated with self-reported Caucasian donors. The later analysis used no new phenotypic data to find candidate immune exposures, relying instead on TCR beta sequences and their occurrence across donors. Besides the first cohort of approximately 670 subjects, a separate validation cohort made up of 120 or so different subjects was used. An early release covering 550 to 700 HLA-typed donors comprised about 300 gigabases of sequencing data and tens of millions of unique TCR sequences. Typing coverage differed by locus: A, B, C, DRB1 and DQB1 were typed in about 620-640 donors, DQA1 in about 500, DPA1 in around 580, and DPB1 in 450 to 480. To study patterns of TCR occurrence, a later analysis re-analyzed previously published TCR beta repertoires from around 670 donors and added high-resolution HLA genotyping.

The cohort consisted of 670 or so healthy bone marrow donors. Cohort members were all nominally healthy when sampled, although unrecorded immune exposures were likely present. The donor tested CMV seronegative, placing the donor among the approximately 400 seronegative members of the cohort. A peripheral blood sample was collected from each donor, and TCR beta sequencing was performed on peripheral blood mononuclear cells. The Qiagen DNeasy Blood Extraction Kit was used to extract genomic DNA from the blood cell samples. General study outcomes and caveats: The study gave a list of 150 to 200 TCR beta chains associated with cytomegalovirus. In a later genetic analysis, fewer N-insertions in productive TCRs were reported among donors in an Asian-associated ancestry cluster than the approximately 710-donor mean. According to the authors, the approach could potentially be generalized to other disease states and immunological phenotypes. Some IMGT-functional V segments, including TRBV6-2 and TRBV6-3, could not be distinguished by the 87-base-pair reads and were therefore excluded. This cohort had only TCR beta chains sequenced, and the lack of alpha or paired-chain data limited which features could be detected. In vitro tests confirmed that three of the cytomegalovirus-associated TCR beta chains recognize cytomegalovirus antigens. In a later analysis, HLA-associated TCR beta chains showed more clonal expansion and lower generation probabilities than non-associated chains that were equally common. When HLA alleles, especially DR and DQ, strongly co-occurred, attributing TCR associations to individual alleles was difficult. A further reported finding was that TCR beta sequences accurately predicted the HLA-A and HLA-B alleles for most subjects in the first cohort. Because HLA typing was missing for some donors at each locus, association tests included only the typed subset. The classifier was reported to diagnose cytomegalovirus status with high specificity and sensitivity in both the original and validation cohorts. Approximately 16 rarely observed V segments, including chromosome 9 orphons, were excluded from the earlier analysis of 550 to 700 of the donors because counts were too low. Linkage disequilibrium might explain the correlated functional status among segregating V segments, but an unknown experimental factor could not be excluded. An association between a missense DCLRE1C variant and V-gene and J-gene trimming of TCR beta chains was found in a later genetic analysis and replicated in an independent cohort. Most TCR sequences were observed very rarely across donors, whereas some public TCRs were present in many individuals. A cluster of highly shared sequence variants was judged likely to be a technical artifact of the sequencing pipeline. Roughly uniform sequencing depth across donors was assumed in presence/absence analyses, although this assumption may not hold. Broadly in line with IMGT annotations, most TCR beta V segments showed up in productive rearrangements about 87% or about 30% of the time in an earlier analysis of 587 of the donors. CMV serostatus was the only immune exposure information available for the cohort. A later analysis reported that several top co-occurrence clusters appeared linked to parvovirus B19, influenza, CMV and Epstein-Barr virus. Specific HLA alleles were associated with 15,000 to 20,000 TCR beta sequences at a false discovery rate of 0.05 in a later analysis. In a later analysis, TCR association rates were found to vary across HLA loci, with the most associated TCRs seen for DRB1 alleles and the fewest for HLA-C alleles. In a later analysis, most CMV-associated TCR beta chains were found to appear HLA-restricted, with HLA associations seemingly driven largely by CMV exposure.

The library was prepared using the immunoSEQ multiplex PCR assay. A mixture of 60 forward primers for TCR Vbeta segments and 13 reverse primers for TCR Jbeta segments was used in the multiplex PCR. The CDR3 region of rearranged TCR beta genes was amplified from genomic DNA with a multiplex PCR assay. The Illumina HiSeq System was used to sequence the amplified TCR beta libraries as 87-base-pair reads. Regarding the original processing steps: In a later analysis, tens of millions of unique TCR beta chains were counted across the approximately 640 repertoires, and roughly 11 million of these chains were shared by at least two donors. To remove PCR and sequencing errors, raw reads were error-corrected and collapsed into unique sequences using a nearest-neighbor algorithm that merged closely related sequences. V, D and J gene segments were assigned by aligning CDR3 sequences to IMGT reference sequences. For a sequence to be retained, a match of at least six nucleotides was required to both a V gene segment and a J gene segment. A rearrangement was called productive if the CDR3 had no stop codons and remained in frame with V and J, and every other rearrangement was called non-productive. Following IMGT convention, CDR3 was defined as the stretch from the second conserved V-encoded cysteine up to the conserved J-encoded phenylalanine. Sequences without an unambiguous match to a single V gene segment were excluded from the earlier analysis of approximately 560 of the donors. An earlier analysis of approximately 590 of the donors classified V segments as functional when productive rearrangements were above 56.7% and as segregating when the standard deviation between donors was above 5%. To diagnose cytomegalovirus status from the catalog of TCR beta chain sequences, a statistical classification framework was built. In a later analysis, TCR nucleotide sequences were compared against IMGT/GENE-DB human TR gene sequences so that V and J genes could be assigned. The TCRdist pipeline was used in a later analysis to assign CDR3 sequences and most-parsimonious VDJ recombination scenarios. In a later analysis, each TCR beta chain was defined by its CDR3 amino acid sequence together with its V-gene family, and reads without a unique V-gene family were excluded. A later analysis removed 592 highly shared, low-generation-probability nucleotide sequences to deal with suspected cross-contamination and a sequencing artifact. For each public chain, a later analysis derived a clonal expansion index from normalized ranks of inferred template counts within each repertoire. In a later analysis, generation probabilities were computed using a VDJ recombination model fitted to out-of-frame rearrangements, and the results were checked against IGoR. In a later analysis, hypergeometric tests were used to score TCR-TCR, TCR-HLA and TCR-CMV co-occurrence, with a repertoire-size bias correction applied to TCR pairs. In a later analysis, false discovery rates were estimated by permuting HLA or CMV assignments 20 times. In a later analysis, co-occurring TCRs were grouped using DBSCAN, and TCRdist sequence similarity was added for clustering within HLA-allele-positive subsets. For co-occurrence clustering, repertoires with fewer than 30,000 or more than 120,000 public chains were excluded, along with a handful of repertoires with anomalous nucleotide sharing. TCRdb limited this immuneACCESS table to in-frame rearrangements with V and J called. A share of clones is missing; checked studies link under half to unresolved V genes, and the rest is unexplained. V and J calls and clone size follow that table, whereas D and trimming were derived from the DNA. The table for this sample lists approximately 170,000 clones; 60% to 85% of them were counted only once. About 2.9% of the sample is in the top ten clones.

Comment on this clone: The antigen this receptor binds is unknown. The sample holds no much larger clone one base away, and base qualities are not on file.

Reading from cysteine to phenylalanine, the CDR3 counts 14 amino acids. The kept DNA is CDR3 alone, 42 bases in frame from the first base. V lost 1 base and J lost 7 bases, and the count of bases not matched to a germline gene is 4. The germline V gene encodes CDR1 SGHRS and CDR2 YFSETQ. The receptor comes from a female donor in good health and CMV-seronegative. This sequence uses TRBV5-1 and TRBJ1-5, with 8 bases aligning to TRBD1. Sequences were obtained from PBMCs. In nucleotide form, the sequence is TGCGCCAGCAGCTTGAGGGGGACAGGACAGCCCCAGCATTTT. This is translated as CASSLRGTGQPQHF.